These 3 T cell receptor beta chains originate from one sample sequenced in a study of identical twins. TCRdb re-called the 5' RACE reads with MiXCR, one entry per CDR3 protein. The data contain 1,800,000 or so distinct CDR3 sequences, more than 30% of them singletons. The sequencing input was cord blood. Receptors originate from a newborn girl in good health.

This clonotype was observed a few times. Written as DNA, the CDR3 is TGTGCCAGCAGTTCGGGGGCGGTCTATGGCTACACCTTC. As protein: CASSSGAVYGYTF. The chain recombines TRBV27 with TRBJ1-2, with D perhaps TRBD1 (6 bases). The germline V gene has CDR1 MNHEY and CDR2 SMNVEV (reference sequence). The V end was cut by 4 bases, the J end by 4 bases, with 10 bases between. The CDR3 loop spans 13 amino acids.

This clonotype was counted between two and nine times. The chain joins TRBV10-3 to TRBJ2-3; 7 bases map to TRBD2. The CDR3 has 15 amino acids. V lost 4 bases and J lost 6; bases outside the gene matches: 10. Germline values: CDR1 ENHRY, CDR2 SYGVKD. CDR3 protein: CAISGEGLGLDTQYF. The CDR3 nucleotides read TGTGCCATCAGTGGGGAAGGACTAGGGCTGGATACGCAGTATTTT.

V is TRBV7-2 and J is TRBJ2-3, with TRBD2 matching 10 bases. CDR1 and CDR2 from the germline V gene are SGHTA and FQGNSA. V lost 5 bases and J lost 5; bases outside the gene matches: 13. This CDR3 contains 17 residues. The DNA of the CDR3 is TGTGCCAGCAGCCCACTAGGTGTAGCGGGGGGCGAAGATACGCAGTATTTT. It encodes CASSPLGVAGGEDTQYF.